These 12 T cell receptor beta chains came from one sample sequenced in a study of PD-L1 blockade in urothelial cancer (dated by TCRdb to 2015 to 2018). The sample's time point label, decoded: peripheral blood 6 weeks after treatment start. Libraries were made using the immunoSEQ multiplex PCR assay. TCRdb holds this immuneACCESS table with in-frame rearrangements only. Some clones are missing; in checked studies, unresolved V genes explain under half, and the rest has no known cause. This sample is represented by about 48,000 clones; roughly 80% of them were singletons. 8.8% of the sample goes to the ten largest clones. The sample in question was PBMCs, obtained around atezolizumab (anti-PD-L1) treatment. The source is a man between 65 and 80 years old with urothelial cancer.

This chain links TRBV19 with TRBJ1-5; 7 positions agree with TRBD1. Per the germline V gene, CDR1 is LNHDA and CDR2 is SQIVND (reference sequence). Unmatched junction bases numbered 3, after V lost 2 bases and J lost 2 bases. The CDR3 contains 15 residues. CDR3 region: CASSINRGGNQPQHF. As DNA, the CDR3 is TGTGCCAGTAGTATAAACAGGGGAGGCAATCAGCCCCAGCATTTT.

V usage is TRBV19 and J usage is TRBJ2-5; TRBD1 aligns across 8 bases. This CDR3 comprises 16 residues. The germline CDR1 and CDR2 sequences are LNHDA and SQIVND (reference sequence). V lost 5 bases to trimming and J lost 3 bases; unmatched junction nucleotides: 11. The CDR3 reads CASSLRTGSGKETQYF. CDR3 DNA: TGTGCCAGTAGTCTGCGGACAGGGTCGGGAAAAGAGACCCAGTACTTC.

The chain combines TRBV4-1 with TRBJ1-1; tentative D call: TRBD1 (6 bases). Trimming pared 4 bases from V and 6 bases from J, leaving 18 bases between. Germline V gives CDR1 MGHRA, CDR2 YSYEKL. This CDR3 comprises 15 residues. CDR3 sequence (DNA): TGCGCCAGCAGCCGCGGACAGATCGAACTCGCTGAAGCTTTCTTT. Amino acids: CASSRGQIELAEAFF.

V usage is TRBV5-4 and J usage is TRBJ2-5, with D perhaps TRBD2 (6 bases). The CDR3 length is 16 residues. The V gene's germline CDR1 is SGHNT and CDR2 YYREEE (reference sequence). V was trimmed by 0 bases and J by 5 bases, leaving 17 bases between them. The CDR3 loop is CASSLASTLGGETQYF. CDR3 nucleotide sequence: TGTGCCAGCAGCTTGGCCTCGACCCTCGGAGGGGAGACCCAGTACTTC.

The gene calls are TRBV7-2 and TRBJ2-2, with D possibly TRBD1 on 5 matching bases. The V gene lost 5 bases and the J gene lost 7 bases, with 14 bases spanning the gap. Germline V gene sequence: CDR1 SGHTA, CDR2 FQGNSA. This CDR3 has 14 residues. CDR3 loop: CASSAWARGGELFF. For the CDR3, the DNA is TGTGCCAGCAGCGCCTGGGCAAGGGGCGGGGAGCTGTTTTTT.

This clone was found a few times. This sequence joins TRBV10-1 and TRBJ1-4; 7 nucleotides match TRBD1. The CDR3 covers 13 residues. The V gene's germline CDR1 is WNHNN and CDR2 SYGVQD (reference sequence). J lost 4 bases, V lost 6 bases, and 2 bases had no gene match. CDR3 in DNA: TGCGCCAGCAGCCGGGACAGTAATGAAAAACTGTTTTTT. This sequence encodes CASSRDSNEKLFF.

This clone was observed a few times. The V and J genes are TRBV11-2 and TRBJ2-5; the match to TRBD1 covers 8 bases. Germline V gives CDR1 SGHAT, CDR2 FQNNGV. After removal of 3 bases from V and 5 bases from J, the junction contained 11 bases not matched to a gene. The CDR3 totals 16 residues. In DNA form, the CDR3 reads TGTGCCAGCAGCTTTACTGGACAGGGCATTGACGAGACCCAGTACTTC. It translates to CASSFTGQGIDETQYF.

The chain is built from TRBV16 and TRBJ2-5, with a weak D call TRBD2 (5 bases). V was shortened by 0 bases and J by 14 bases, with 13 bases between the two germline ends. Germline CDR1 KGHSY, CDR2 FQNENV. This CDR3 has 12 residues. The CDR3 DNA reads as TGTGCCAGCAGCCAATCCACGGACTCGGGCTACTTC. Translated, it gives CASSQSTDSGYF.

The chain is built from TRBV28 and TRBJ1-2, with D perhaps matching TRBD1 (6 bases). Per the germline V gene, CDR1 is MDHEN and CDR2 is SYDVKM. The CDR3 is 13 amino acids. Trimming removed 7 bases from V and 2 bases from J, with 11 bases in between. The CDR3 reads CASIGQSNYGYTF. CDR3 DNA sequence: TGTGCCAGCATAGGACAGTCGAACTATGGCTACACCTTC.

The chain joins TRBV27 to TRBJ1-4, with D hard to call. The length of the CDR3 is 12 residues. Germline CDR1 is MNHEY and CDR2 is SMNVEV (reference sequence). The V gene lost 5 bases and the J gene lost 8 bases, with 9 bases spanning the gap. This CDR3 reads CASSRNSEKLFF. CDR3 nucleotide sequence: TGTGCCAGCAGTCGAAACTCCGAAAAACTGTTTTTT.

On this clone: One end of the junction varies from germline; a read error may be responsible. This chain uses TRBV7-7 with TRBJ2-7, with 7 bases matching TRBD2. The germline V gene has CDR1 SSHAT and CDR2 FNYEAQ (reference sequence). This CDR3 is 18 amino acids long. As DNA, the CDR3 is TGTGCTAGCAGCTTAATCTGCTCCGAGGGAGGGCTGAATTACGAGCAGTACTTC. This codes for CASSLICSEGGLNYEQYF.

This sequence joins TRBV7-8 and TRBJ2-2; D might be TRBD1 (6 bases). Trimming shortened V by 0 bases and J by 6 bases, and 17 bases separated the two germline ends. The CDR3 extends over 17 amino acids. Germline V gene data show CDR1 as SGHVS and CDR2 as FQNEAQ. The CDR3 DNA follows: TGTGCCAGCAGCTTAGCAATGGGGGCCTATCTCTCCGGGGAGCTGTTTTTT. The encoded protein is CASSLAMGAYLSGELFF.